These T cell receptor beta chains were read from a single sample in a study of shared T cell receptors in the human thymus. Assay: immunoSEQ multiplex PCR; the TCRdb copy retains only in-frame clones and omits some. The repertoire has hundreds of thousands of clones, around 87% of them found once; the top ten carry over 0.008%. The sample was also reused in another study, on human thymus T cells.

Sequenced sample: thymocytes. The source of these receptors is a boy under three years old with a congenital heart defect. The CDR3 runs from the conserved cysteine through the conserved F or W. The order of the fields is D gene, J gene, clone size, V gene, CDR3 protein, CDR3 DNA. The D gene is left open where the match is weak. Clone size is not always given. Where it is, it says once, few, many or a class for expanded clones.

d_gene: .; j_gene: TRBJ2-1; abundance: .; v_gene: TRBV5-1; CDR3aa: CASSLDRLVTLLDEQFF; CDR3nt: TGCGCCAGCAGCTTGGATCGACTAGTAACCCTACTTGATGAGCAGTTCTTC
d_gene: .; j_gene: TRBJ2-2; abundance: .; v_gene: TRBV11-2; CDR3aa: CASTLVGNSNTGELFF; CDR3nt: TGTGCCAGCACCCTAGTCGGGAATTCGAACACCGGGGAGCTGTTTTTT
d_gene: TRBD2; j_gene: TRBJ2-7; abundance: .; v_gene: TRBV5-4; CDR3aa: CASSLDFLPTGREQYF; CDR3nt: TGTGCCAGCAGCTTGGACTTTTTGCCCACCGGGAGGGAGCAGTACTTC
d_gene: TRBD1; j_gene: TRBJ2-7; abundance: .; v_gene: TRBV6-5; CDR3aa: CASSTRQGPYEQYF; CDR3nt: TGTGCCAGCAGCACTAGACAGGGTCCCTACGAGCAGTACTTC
d_gene: .; j_gene: TRBJ1-1; abundance: once; v_gene: TRBV5-4; CDR3aa: CASSLAEEGRGVTEAFF; CDR3nt: TGTGCCAGCAGCTTGGCTGAGGAGGGGCGAGGAGTCACTGAAGCTTTCTTT
d_gene: TRBD2; j_gene: TRBJ2-5; abundance: .; v_gene: TRBV4-1; CDR3aa: CASSQEGRGGLETQYF; CDR3nt: TGCGCCAGCAGCCAAGAAGGCCGGGGGGGATTGGAGACCCAGTACTTC
d_gene: .; j_gene: TRBJ1-1; abundance: .; v_gene: TRBV7-9; CDR3aa: CASSSTWGANTEAFF; CDR3nt: TGTGCCAGCAGCTCGACCTGGGGAGCGAACACTGAAGCTTTCTTT
d_gene: TRBD1; j_gene: TRBJ1-2; abundance: .; v_gene: TRBV7-6; CDR3aa: CASSPFTGGKDYGYTF; CDR3nt: TGTGCCAGCAGCCCCTTCACAGGGGGGAAGGACTATGGCTACACCTTC
d_gene: .; j_gene: TRBJ2-7; abundance: .; v_gene: TRBV10-3; CDR3aa: CAISEFNFEQYF; CDR3nt: TGTGCCATCAGTGAGTTCAATTTTGAGCAGTACTTC
d_gene: .; j_gene: TRBJ2-3; abundance: .; v_gene: TRBV10-3; CDR3aa: CAISHQGSGTDTQYF; CDR3nt: TGTGCCATCAGTCATCAGGGTAGTGGGACAGATACGCAGTATTTT
d_gene: .; j_gene: TRBJ2-7; abundance: .; v_gene: TRBV6-5; CDR3aa: CASSYSGRVYEQYF; CDR3nt: TGTGCCAGCAGTTACTCGGGCAGGGTCTACGAGCAGTACTTC
d_gene: .; j_gene: TRBJ1-6; abundance: once; v_gene: TRBV7-9; CDR3aa: CASSSGQTDSPLHF; CDR3nt: TGTGCCAGCAGCTCCGGACAGACCGATTCACCCCTCCACTTT
d_gene: .; j_gene: TRBJ2-5; abundance: .; v_gene: TRBV4-3; CDR3aa: CASSQGRDRKETQYF; CDR3nt: TGCGCCAGCAGCCAAGGGCGGGACAGAAAAGAGACCCAGTACTTC
d_gene: TRBD2; j_gene: TRBJ2-3; abundance: .; v_gene: TRBV11-2; CDR3aa: CASSLEAGGGTDTQYF; CDR3nt: TGTGCCAGCAGCTTAGAGGCTGGGGGGGGCACAGATACGCAGTATTTT
d_gene: .; j_gene: TRBJ2-5; abundance: once; v_gene: TRBV5-6; CDR3aa: CASSLARSETQYF; CDR3nt: TGTGCCAGCAGCTTAGCTAGGTCGGAGACCCAGTACTTC
d_gene: TRBD2; j_gene: TRBJ2-7; abundance: .; v_gene: TRBV4-3; CDR3aa: CASSQERAGDRYEQYF; CDR3nt: TGCGCCAGCAGCCAAGAACGGGCGGGAGACCGCTACGAGCAGTACTTC
d_gene: .; j_gene: TRBJ1-2; abundance: .; v_gene: TRBV4-2; CDR3aa: CASSQEFAGDYGYTF; CDR3nt: TGTGCCAGCAGCCAAGAATTCGCAGGGGACTATGGCTACACCTTC
d_gene: .; j_gene: TRBJ2-6; abundance: .; v_gene: TRBV14; CDR3aa: CASSQGWLGANVLTF; CDR3nt: TGTGCCAGCAGCCAGGGCTGGCTCGGGGCCAACGTCCTGACTTTC
d_gene: TRBD2; j_gene: TRBJ2-1; abundance: .; v_gene: TRBV4-3; CDR3aa: CASSQVMASGSNEQFF; CDR3nt: TGCGCCAGCAGCCAAGTCATGGCTAGCGGGAGCAATGAGCAGTTCTTC
d_gene: .; j_gene: TRBJ1-1; abundance: .; v_gene: TRBV5-4; CDR3aa: CASTRGGASEAFF; CDR3nt: TGTGCCAGCACCCGGGGGGGGGCTAGTGAAGCTTTCTTT
d_gene: .; j_gene: TRBJ2-1; abundance: .; v_gene: TRBV13; CDR3aa: CASSRGRGEQFF; CDR3nt: TGTGCCAGCAGTCGAGGCAGAGGGGAGCAGTTCTTC
d_gene: TRBD1; j_gene: TRBJ2-2; abundance: .; v_gene: TRBV4-1; CDR3aa: CASSQPGQALSVTGELFF; CDR3nt: TGCGCCAGCAGCCAACCCGGACAGGCCTTGTCGGTCACCGGGGAGCTGTTTTTT
d_gene: .; j_gene: TRBJ2-5; abundance: .; v_gene: TRBV19; CDR3aa: CASSKGPGGGETQYF; CDR3nt: TGTGCCAGTAGTAAGGGCCCGGGGGGCGGAGAGACCCAGTACTTC
d_gene: .; j_gene: TRBJ1-2; abundance: .; v_gene: TRBV30; CDR3aa: CAWIGSGRVDGYTF; CDR3nt: TGTGCCTGGATTGGGTCCGGCAGGGTCGATGGCTACACCTTC
d_gene: .; j_gene: TRBJ1-1; abundance: .; v_gene: TRBV28; CDR3aa: CASSFYREAFF; CDR3nt: TGTGCCAGCAGTTTTTACAGGGAAGCTTTCTTT
d_gene: TRBD1; j_gene: TRBJ2-5; abundance: few; v_gene: TRBV27; CDR3aa: CASREGQGDGETQYF; CDR3nt: TGTGCCAGCAGGGAGGGACAGGGTGATGGAGAGACCCAGTACTTC
d_gene: .; j_gene: TRBJ1-1; abundance: .; v_gene: TRBV4-3; CDR3aa: CASSQGQRDNTEAFF; CDR3nt: TGCGCCAGCAGCCAAGGACAGCGGGACAACACTGAAGCTTTCTTT
d_gene: .; j_gene: TRBJ1-6; abundance: .; v_gene: TRBV29-1; CDR3aa: CSVAGTRYNSPLHF; CDR3nt: TGCAGCGTTGCCGGGACACGGTATAATTCACCCCTCCACTTT
d_gene: TRBD1; j_gene: TRBJ2-7; abundance: .; v_gene: TRBV11-2; CDR3aa: CASSSRQGGGYEQYF; CDR3nt: TGTGCCAGCAGCTCCCGACAGGGGGGGGGCTACGAGCAGTACTTC
d_gene: .; j_gene: TRBJ1-2; abundance: few; v_gene: TRBV5-4; CDR3aa: CASSLTPEELYGYTF; CDR3nt: TGTGCCAGCAGCTTAACACCCGAGGAACTCTATGGCTACACCTTC
d_gene: .; j_gene: TRBJ1-1; abundance: .; v_gene: TRBV7-9; CDR3aa: CASSPPMNTEAFF; CDR3nt: TGTGCCAGCAGCCCCCCCATGAACACTGAAGCTTTCTTT
d_gene: TRBD1; j_gene: TRBJ1-5; abundance: once; v_gene: TRBV6-1; CDR3aa: CASSEPRDRGSSSNQPQHF; CDR3nt: TGTGCCAGCAGTGAACCCCGGGACAGGGGATCCTCTAGCAATCAGCCCCAGCATTTT
d_gene: .; j_gene: TRBJ2-7; abundance: .; v_gene: TRBV28; CDR3aa: CASSSNSKSSYEQYF; CDR3nt: TGTGCCAGCAGTTCCAACAGTAAGAGCTCCTACGAGCAGTACTTC
d_gene: .; j_gene: TRBJ2-6; abundance: .; v_gene: TRBV7-9; CDR3aa: CASLRDNSGANVLTF; CDR3nt: TGTGCCAGCCTCAGGGACAACTCTGGGGCCAACGTCCTGACTTTC
d_gene: .; j_gene: TRBJ2-1; abundance: .; v_gene: TRBV7-9; CDR3aa: CASSLFASDSYNEQFF; CDR3nt: TGTGCCAGCAGCTTGTTCGCTAGCGATTCCTACAATGAGCAGTTCTTC